A single TCR beta chain is shown here with its context. The sample belongs to a study of technical replicates of blood from a handful of donors. Only in-frame clones appear in the TCRdb table, and some are missing; sequencing was by immunoSEQ multiplex PCR. The sample comprises around 97,000 clones, about 95% of which are singletons, and 0.3% to 0.35% rests with the top ten. This clonotype originated in a human donor in good health. Sequenced sample: T cells isolated from PBMCs.

In nucleotides, the CDR3 is TGCAGCGTCAGTCCCGGGACTGGATACGAGCAGTACTTC. Residues: CSVSPGTGYEQYF. The chain uses TRBV29-1 and TRBJ2-7; maybe TRBD2 (6 bases). V was pared by 6 bases and J by 4 bases, with 16 bases between. The germline CDR1 and CDR2 sequences are SQVTM and ANQGSEA. This CDR3 spans 13 amino acids.